This T cell receptor (beta chain) appears in the sequencing data of a study of post-analysis software for immune sequencing data. Study information: Relapsing-remitting, secondary progressive and progressive-relapsing courses of multiple sclerosis were included.

Tagging with unique molecular identifiers was a feature of the TCR beta cDNA libraries. The authors obtained 500,000 to 600,000 cDNA molecules from roughly 1.1 to 9.2 million T cells. Each CDR3 protein is one row after TCRdb ran MiXCR on the PCR reads. The profile shows more than 350,000 distinct CDR3 sequences, approximately 42% of them singletons. This CDR3 region has 15 residues. The germline V and J ends were trimmed by 0 bases and 3 bases, with 12 bases remaining between them. The germline gives CDR1 DFQATT, CDR2 SNEGSKA (reference sequence). In regard to this clonotype: Its antigen is unknown.

Study-wide results and limits: In patients, about 5 TRBV segments were more frequent than in controls, with TRBV5-6, TRBV5-1 and TRBV20-1 among them. The study found significantly lower normalized Chao1 diversity in multiple sclerosis patients than in controls. Batch-matched samples strongly co-clustered by F measure.

The origin of this receptor is a girl aged 2-10 years with multiple sclerosis. The chain uses TRBV20-1 and TRBJ2-1; D gene uncertain. The sample taken for sequencing was blood. CDR3 bases: TGCAGTGCTAGAGATCTTTGGGCAGACTACAATGAGCAGTTCTTC. Translating gives CSARDLWADYNEQFF.